What follows describes a single T cell receptor (beta chain). Antigen: not known. This may stem from a read error, because a much larger clone lies one nucleotide away. The entry originates in a study of T cells in Graves' hyperthyroidism and ophthalmopathy. The study's findings and limits: Classification by a 13 V-J model distinguished ophthalmopathy from stable hyperthyroidism. Ophthalmopathy was model-predicted a median roughly 6.3 months pre-onset. Within blood appeared most thyroid clonotypes that had expanded above 0.001.

RNA transcripts gave rise to amplified TCR beta CDR3 regions. A first-round RT-PCR of the TCR CDR3 used the HTBI primer set. TCRdb reprocessed the multiplex PCR reads via MiXCR and lists one record per CDR3 protein. Of 550,000 to 700,000 distinct CDR3 sequences detected, approximately 44% appear once; the ten largest clones hold around 17%. Sequencing used peripheral blood or thyroid tissue (not recorded which). The receptor was isolated from an adult woman with Graves' disease, either hyperthyroidism or ophthalmopathy (not recorded which).

In DNA, the CDR3 is TGTACCACCCAGGGCAGGGCGGAGGCCGGGGAGCTGTTTTTT. The encoded protein is CTTQGRAEAGELFF. V usage is TRBV24-1 and J usage is TRBJ2-2, with D perhaps TRBD1 or TRBD2 (5 bases each). The CDR3 contains 14 residues. Per germline, CDR1 KGHDR and CDR2 SFDVKD.